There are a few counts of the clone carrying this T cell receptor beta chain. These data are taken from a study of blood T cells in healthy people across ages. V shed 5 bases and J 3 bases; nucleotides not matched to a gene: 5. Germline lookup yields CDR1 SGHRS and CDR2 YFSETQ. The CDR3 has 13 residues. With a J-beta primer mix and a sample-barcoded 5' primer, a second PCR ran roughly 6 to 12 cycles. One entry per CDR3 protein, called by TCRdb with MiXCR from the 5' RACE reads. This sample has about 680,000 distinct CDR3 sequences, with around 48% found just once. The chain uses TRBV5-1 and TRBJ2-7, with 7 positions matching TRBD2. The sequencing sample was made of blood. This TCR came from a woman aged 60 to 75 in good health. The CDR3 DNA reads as TGCGCCAGCAGGGGTCTAGCGGTCTACGAGCAGTACTTC. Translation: CASRGLAVYEQYF.